This record concerns one TCR beta chain sequence. Germline loops: CDR1 PRHDT, CDR2 FYEKMQ (reference sequence). The CDR3 is made up of 17 amino acids. V lost 5 bases and J lost 2; bases outside the gene matches: 6. The data belong to a study of T cell responses to AZD1222 COVID-19 vaccine. Produced via immunoSEQ multiplex PCR; TCRdb's table is partial and in-frame only. The profile covers roughly 120,000 clones, with approximately 83% appearing a single time and about 9.7% taken by the ten largest. The chain recombines TRBV13 with TRBJ2-6; 10 nucleotides align to TRBD1. The sequence was collected from an adult in good health. The input for sequencing was peripheral blood, taken on day 0 of AZD1222 vaccination. The CDR3 DNA reads TGTGCCAGCAGCCCCCGAGGGACAGGGGCTGGGGCCAACGTCCTGACTTTC. This translates into CASSPRGTGAGANVLTF.